The TCR beta chain under discussion was sequenced for a study of T cell responses to AZD1222 COVID-19 vaccine. Study-level points and caveats: The peak T cell response came first, and repertoires were sampled only after it. Per reports, nearly half of all spike-specific TCRs target regions that are unmutated in variants. Just a handful of AZD1222 recipients tested seropositive at baseline.

Points on this clone: Its antigen is still unknown.

The data were produced by immunoSEQ multiplex PCR, yet TCRdb's version contains in-frame clones alone and is incomplete. The sample carries around 140,000 clones, 89% recorded once. Germline loops: CDR1 SEHNR, CDR2 FQNEAQ (reference sequence). This CDR3 has 16 residues. J was trimmed by 1 base and V by 5 bases; bases with no gene match: 9. This TCR derives from an adult in good health. The chain is built from TRBV7-9 and TRBJ2-5; TRBD1 matches at 8 bases. The sequences come from peripheral blood, collected on day 0 of AZD1222 vaccination. CDR3 loop: CASSPRTGSIQETQYF. In DNA form, the CDR3 reads TGTGCCAGCAGCCCTCGGACAGGGTCCATCCAAGAGACCCAGTACTTC.